These 27 T cell receptor beta chains were all obtained from the same sample, sequenced in a study of T cell changes during pregnancy in multiple sclerosis. Assay used: immunoSEQ multiplex PCR; TCRdb lists only in-frame clones, some missing. The repertoire holds about 120,000 clones, with 90% to 95% as singletons. Sequencing used peripheral blood, obtained before pregnancy. Receptors originate from a female donor with multiple sclerosis, enrolled in a pregnancy study.

The V and J genes are TRBV6-5 and TRBJ1-1; D is perhaps TRBD1 (5 bases). The V end was cut by 6 bases, the J end by 1 base, with 9 bases between. The CDR3 is 13 amino acids. Germline CDR1 is MNHEY and CDR2 is SVGAGI. CDR3 protein: CASRLGQNTEAFF. The DNA for the CDR3 is TGTGCCAGCAGGCTAGGACAGAACACTGAAGCTTTCTTT.

CDR3 residues: CASSFRVGQETQYF. The CDR3 DNA reads as TGTGCCAGCAGCTTCAGGGTTGGACAAGAGACCCAGTACTTC. The chain has TRBV5-4 and TRBJ2-5, with D perhaps TRBD1 (5 bases). There are 14 residues in the CDR3. Looked up from germline, CDR1 is SGHNT and CDR2 is YYREEE (reference sequence). Between the trimmed V and J ends, which lost 2 bases and 2 bases, there was a span of 10 bases.

This clone has only a few counts. This sequence joins TRBV21-1 and TRBJ1-1. TRBV21-1 is listed as a pseudogene. There are 12 residues in the CDR3. The CDR3 is CASRDSDTEAFF. CDR3 sequence (DNA): TGTGCCAGCAGGGATAGCGACACTGAAGCTTTCTTT.

The rearrangement joins TRBV6-6 to TRBJ1-1, with D possibly matching TRBD1 (5 bases). Deletions cut 8 bases from V and 11 bases from J, with 21 bases between. The CDR3 consists of 13 residues. CDR1 is MNHNY and CDR2 is SVGAGI in the germline V gene (reference sequence). The CDR3 DNA reads TGTGCCAGCGAGGGTCTACCCCGGGGGAATGCTTTCTTT. It yields the protein CASEGLPRGNAFF.

This clone was recorded only once. This chain links TRBV9 with TRBJ2-2; 10 nucleotides align to TRBD2. J was trimmed by 2 bases and V by 3 bases; bases with no gene match: 7. Germline loops: CDR1 SGDLS, CDR2 YYNGEE. This CDR3 has 17 residues. The CDR3 region has the DNA TGTGCCAGCAGCGCACATAGCGGGGGGACCAACACCGGGGAGCTGTTTTTT. Translated, it gives CASSAHSGGTNTGELFF.

V gene TRBV7-8 combines with J gene TRBJ1-1; D is unresolved. The length of the CDR3 is 15 residues. Germline V gene data show CDR1 as SGHVS and CDR2 as FQNEAQ. Trimming took 5 bases from V and 4 from J, leaving 17 bases between them. The CDR3 nucleotides read TGTGCCAGCAGCGCCTGGCGGGAGTTGCGCACTGAAGCTTTCTTT. It translates to CASSAWRELRTEAFF.

This clone has just one count. The gene calls are TRBV9 and TRBJ1-3; D is perhaps TRBD1 (6 bases). Trimming removed 0 bases from V and 3 bases from J, with 10 bases in between. Germline-derived CDR1 and CDR2 are SGDLS and YYNGEE. This CDR3 spans 15 amino acids. This CDR3 reads CASSVGPGDGNTIYF. CDR3 sequence (DNA): TGTGCCAGCAGCGTAGGTCCAGGGGATGGAAACACCATATATTTT.

The chain uses TRBV5-1 and TRBJ2-2; 8 nucleotides line up with TRBD1. CDR3 length: 14 amino acids. Germline trimming cut 7 bases from V and 6 bases from J; bases unmatched to any gene: 8. Germline V gives CDR1 SGHRS, CDR2 YFSETQ. CDR3 coding DNA: TGCGCCAGCGGTCCCGGGACAGGTTCCGGGGAGCTGTTTTTT. Protein sequence: CASGPGTGSGELFF.

This chain joins TRBV10-3 and TRBJ1-2, with D possibly TRBD1 on 5 matching bases. The V end was cut by 2 bases, the J end by 4 bases, with 8 bases between. The CDR3 has 13 residues. CDR1 and CDR2 (germline): ENHRY, SYGVKD. CDR3 nucleotide sequence: TGTGCCATCAGTGAGGTCAGGGCCTATGGCTACACCTTC. It translates to CAISEVRAYGYTF.

The V and J genes are TRBV2 and TRBJ1-2; 9 nucleotides agree with TRBD1. The CDR3 sequence is 13 residues long. The germline V gene has CDR1 SNHLY and CDR2 FYNNEI. J lost 8 bases, V lost 6 bases, and 7 bases had no gene match. In DNA form, the CDR3 reads TGTGCCAGCAGCCCAGGACAGGGGATGGGCTACACCTTC. Translated, it gives CASSPGQGMGYTF.

The V call is TRBV28, the J call TRBJ1-2; D unresolved. V was trimmed by 6 bases and J by 4 bases, leaving 9 bases between them. Germline V gene sequence: CDR1 MDHEN, CDR2 SYDVKM. CDR3 size: 12 residues. The CDR3 sequence is CASSLPRYGYTF. CDR3 nucleotides: TGTGCCAGCAGCCTACCGCGCTATGGCTACACCTTC.

The count of this clone is one. The chain employs TRBV6-5 and TRBJ1-1, with D possibly matching TRBD1 (6 bases). Germline V lookup: CDR1 MNHEY, CDR2 SVGAGI. The CDR3 has 13 residues. V gave up 4 bases and J gave up 4 bases, with 10 bases separating them. The CDR3 loop is CASSLQGGTEAFF. CDR3 in DNA: TGTGCCAGCAGTTTACAGGGTGGCACTGAAGCTTTCTTT.

The CDR3 DNA reads TGTGCCAGCAGCCCCCGGCGTGGACTAGCGGGGAGTCCCTACAATGAGCAGTTCTTC. Translating it yields CASSPRRGLAGSPYNEQFF. This chain connects TRBV7-7 to TRBJ2-1; TRBD2 agrees at 12 bases. The CDR3 extends over 19 amino acids. Per germline, CDR1 SSHAT and CDR2 FNYEAQ (reference sequence). The ends lost 5 bases at V and 2 bases at J; junction bases unmatched: 13.

V gene TRBV5-4 combines with J gene TRBJ2-2, with TRBD1 matching over 9 bases. Trimming cost V 2 bases and J 4 bases; bases outside gene matches: 3. The CDR3 runs to 15 residues. The germline CDR1 and CDR2 sequences are SGHNT and YYREEE (reference sequence). CDR3 nucleotide sequence: TGTGCCAGCAGCTTCCGGACAGGGGTCACCGGGGAGCTGTTTTTT. Translated: CASSFRTGVTGELFF.

In DNA, the CDR3 is TGTGCCAGCAGTGAACAGGGTAATAGGGTCGCTGAAGCTTTCTTT. Residues: CASSEQGNRVAEAFF. This chain links TRBV2 with TRBJ1-1; TRBD1 is a possible D gene (5 bases). Trimming removed 2 bases at V and 6 bases at J, with 16 bases between. The CDR3 spans 15 residues. Germline loops: CDR1 SNHLY, CDR2 FYNNEI.

This sequence joins TRBV5-1 and TRBJ2-7; 7 positions agree with TRBD2. The junction had 7 bases not matched to a gene; V was cut back by 3 bases and J by 1 base. CDR1 is SGHRS, CDR2 YFSETQ, per germline. The CDR3 consists of 15 residues. CDR3 residues: CASSSTSDMSYEQYF. The DNA of the CDR3 is TGCGCCAGCAGCTCTACTAGCGACATGTCCTACGAGCAGTACTTC.

V and J are TRBV25-1 and TRBJ2-7; a weak D match, TRBD1 (6 bases). Germline CDR1 reads MGHDK; CDR2 reads SYGVNS. The CDR3 runs 14 residues. V was trimmed by 1 base and J by 2 bases, leaving 9 bases between them. For the CDR3, the DNA is TGTGCCAGCAGTGAATGGGGGACAACCTACGAGCAGTACTTC. Translation gives CASSEWGTTYEQYF.

This clone was counted once. This chain joins TRBV11-3 and TRBJ2-2; tentatively, D is TRBD1 (6 bases). The ends were cut back, 5 bases at V and 7 bases at J, with 14 bases in the middle. Germline lookup yields CDR1 SGHNT and CDR2 YENEEA. The CDR3 runs 14 residues. The CDR3 loop reads CASSQTGLGGELFF. The CDR3 DNA reads TGTGCCAGCAGCCAAACAGGGTTGGGCGGGGAGCTGTTTTTT.

This chain connects TRBV6-1 to TRBJ1-2; D perhaps matches TRBD1 (6 bases). The CDR3 is 12 amino acids. Germline-derived CDR1 and CDR2 are MNHNS and SASEGT. Between the trimmed V and J ends, which lost 11 bases and 4 bases, there was a span of 14 bases. CDR3 in amino acids: CAFGQSAYGYTF. CDR3 nucleotides: TGTGCCTTCGGACAGTCAGCCTATGGCTACACCTTC.

The genes are TRBV9 and TRBJ1-2, with TRBD1 identical over 8 bases. The germline CDR1 and CDR2 sequences are SGDLS and YYNGEE. The CDR3 extends over 16 amino acids. V trimming: 3 bases; J trimming: 4 bases; junction bases outside the gene matches: 11. Here the CDR3 reads CASSGDRGEGAYGYTF. Here the CDR3 DNA reads TGTGCCAGCAGCGGTGACAGGGGCGAGGGTGCCTATGGCTACACCTTC.

J is TRBJ2-7 and V is TRBV5-1; possible D gene TRBD1, 6 bases. Between the trimmed V and J ends, which lost 4 bases and 5 bases, there was a span of 19 bases. CDR1 is SGHRS and CDR2 is YFSETQ in the germline V gene. The CDR3 is made up of 15 amino acids. This CDR3 is CASSVQGTLSHEQYF. Written as DNA, the CDR3 is TGCGCCAGCAGCGTCCAGGGGACCTTGTCCCACGAGCAGTACTTC.

This clone was recorded only once. The genes are TRBV9 and TRBJ2-7, with a possible D match to TRBD2 (6 bases). The CDR3 loop spans 14 amino acids. V was pared by 0 bases and J by 0 bases, with 7 bases between. Germline V lookup: CDR1 SGDLS, CDR2 YYNGEE. This CDR3 reads CASSVGRDSYEQYF. The CDR3 DNA sequence: TGTGCCAGCAGCGTAGGGCGGGACTCCTACGAGCAGTACTTC.

The chain employs TRBV19 and TRBJ1-2; the D is unclear. V was trimmed by 6 bases and J by 8 bases, leaving 19 bases between them. Germline V lookup: CDR1 LNHDA, CDR2 SQIVND (reference sequence). This CDR3 has 14 amino acids. CDR3 in amino acids: CASRGSGRRGGYTF. The CDR3 DNA reads TGTGCCAGTAGGGGAAGCGGCCGCCGAGGGGGCTACACCTTC.

This clone was picked up one time. The chain has TRBV7-9 and TRBJ2-3; D not certain. The CDR3 covers 13 residues. Germline-derived CDR1 and CDR2 are SEHNR and FQNEAQ (reference sequence). V was clipped by 4 bases and J by 2 bases, with 7 bases between them. CDR3 in amino acids: CASSSSYTDTQYF. The CDR3 bases are TGTGCCAGCAGCTCGTCCTACACAGATACGCAGTATTTT.

The CDR3, as DNA: TGTGCCAGCAGCTTGGGCGTCAGGGGATACAATCAGCCCCAGCATTTT. Its translation is CASSLGVRGYNQPQHF. This sequence joins TRBV5-8 and TRBJ1-5; D possibly corresponds to TRBD1 (6 bases). The CDR3 contains 16 residues. CDR1 and CDR2 from the germline V gene are SGHTS and YDEGEE. The V end lost 0 bases, the J end lost 3 bases, and 13 bases lay between the germline ends.

The chain links TRBV10-2 to TRBJ1-5; D remains unclear. From germline, CDR1 is WSHSY and CDR2 SAAADI. This CDR3 spans 15 amino acids. V was shortened by 0 bases and J by 1 base, with 7 bases between the two germline ends. CDR3 coding DNA: TGCGCCAGCAGTGAGTCGGTTAGCAGCAATCAGCCCCAGCATTTT. Residues: CASSESVSSNQPQHF.

This chain uses TRBV27 with TRBJ2-3, with 14 bases aligning to TRBD2. With V trimmed by 7 bases and J by 0 bases, 9 bases remained unmatched. This CDR3 contains 18 residues. CDR1 is MNHEY and CDR2 is SMNVEV in the germline V gene (reference sequence). The chain's CDR3 is CASTGTSGSRPSTDTQYF. The CDR3 DNA is TGTGCCAGCACGGGGACTAGCGGGAGCCGGCCTAGCACAGATACGCAGTATTTT.